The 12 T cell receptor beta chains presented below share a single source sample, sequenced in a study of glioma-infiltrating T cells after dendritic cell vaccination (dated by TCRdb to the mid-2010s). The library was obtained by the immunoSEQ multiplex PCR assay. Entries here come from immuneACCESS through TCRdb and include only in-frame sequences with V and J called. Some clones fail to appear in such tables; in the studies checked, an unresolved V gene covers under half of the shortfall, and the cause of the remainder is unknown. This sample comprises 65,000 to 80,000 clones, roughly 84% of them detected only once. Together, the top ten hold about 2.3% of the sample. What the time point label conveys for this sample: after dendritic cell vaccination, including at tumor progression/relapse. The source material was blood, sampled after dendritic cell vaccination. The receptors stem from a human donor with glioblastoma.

CDR3 in DNA: TGTGCCAGCAGCCCCCTGCGGAGGGTTGGGAATGAGCAGTTCTTC. Amino acids: CASSPLRRVGNEQFF. The genes are TRBV5-6 and TRBJ2-1, with D maybe TRBD2 (6 bases). CDR3 length: 15 amino acids. CDR1 SGHDT and CDR2 YYEEEE come from the germline V gene. Trimming pared 4 bases from V and 7 bases from J, leaving 18 bases between.

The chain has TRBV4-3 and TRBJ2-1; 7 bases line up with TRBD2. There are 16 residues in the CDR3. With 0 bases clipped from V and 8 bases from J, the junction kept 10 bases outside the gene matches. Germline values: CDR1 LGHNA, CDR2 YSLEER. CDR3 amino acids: CASSQDKTLAVDEQFF. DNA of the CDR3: TGCGCCAGCAGCCAAGATAAAACTCTAGCGGTCGATGAGCAGTTCTTC.

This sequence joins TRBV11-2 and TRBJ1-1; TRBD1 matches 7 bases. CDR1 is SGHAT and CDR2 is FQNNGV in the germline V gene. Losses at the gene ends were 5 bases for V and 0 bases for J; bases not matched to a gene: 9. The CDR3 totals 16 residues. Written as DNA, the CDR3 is TGTGCCAGCAGCGATCGGACAGGTGTTATGAACACTGAAGCTTTCTTT. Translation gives CASSDRTGVMNTEAFF.

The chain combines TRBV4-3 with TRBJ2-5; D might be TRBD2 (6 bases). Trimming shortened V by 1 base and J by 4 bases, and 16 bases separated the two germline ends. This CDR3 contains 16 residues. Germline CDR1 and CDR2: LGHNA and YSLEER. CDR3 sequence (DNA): TGCGCCAGCAGCCAAGGTTCCGGGAGAGTGGGAGAGACCCAGTACTTC. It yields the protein CASSQGSGRVGETQYF.

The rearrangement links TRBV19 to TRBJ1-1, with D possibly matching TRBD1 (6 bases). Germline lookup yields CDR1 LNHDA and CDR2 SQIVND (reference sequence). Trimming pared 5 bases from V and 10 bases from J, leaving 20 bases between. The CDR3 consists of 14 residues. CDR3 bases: TGTGCCAGTAGTTTATCATGGACAGCCCCTGGAGCTTTCTTT. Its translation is CASSLSWTAPGAFF.

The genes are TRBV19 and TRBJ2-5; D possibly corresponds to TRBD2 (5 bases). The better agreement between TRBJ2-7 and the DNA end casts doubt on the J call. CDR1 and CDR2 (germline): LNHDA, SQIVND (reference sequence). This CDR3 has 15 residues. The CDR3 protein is CASRPRGERSYEQYF. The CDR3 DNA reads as TGTGCCAGTAGACCACGGGGAGAACGCTCCTACGAGCAGTACTTC.

The CDR3 region is CASSLKVGGANEQFF. Here the CDR3 DNA reads TGTGCCAGCAGCTTGAAAGTCGGGGGGGCCAATGAGCAGTTCTTC. The gene calls are TRBV5-4 and TRBJ2-1, with 8 bases fitting TRBD2. The V segment lost 1 base and the J segment 6 bases; nucleotides outside the gene matches: 6. Germline V lookup: CDR1 SGHNT, CDR2 YYREEE (reference sequence). CDR3 size: 15 residues.

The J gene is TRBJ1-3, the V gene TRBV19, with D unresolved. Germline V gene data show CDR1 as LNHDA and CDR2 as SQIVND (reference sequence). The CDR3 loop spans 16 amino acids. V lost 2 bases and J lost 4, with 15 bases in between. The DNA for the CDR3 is TGTGCCAGTAGTATATCGGGGTTTGTCGCCGGAAACACCATATATTTT. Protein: CASSISGFVAGNTIYF.

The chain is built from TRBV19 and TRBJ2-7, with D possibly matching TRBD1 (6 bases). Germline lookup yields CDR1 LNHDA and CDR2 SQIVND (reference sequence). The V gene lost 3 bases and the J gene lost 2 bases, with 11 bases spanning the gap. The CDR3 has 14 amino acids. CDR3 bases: TGTGCCAGTAGTATGTCCAGGGGTACCTACGAGCAGTACTTC. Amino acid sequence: CASSMSRGTYEQYF. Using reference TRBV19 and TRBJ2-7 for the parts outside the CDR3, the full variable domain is DGGITQSPKYLFRKEGQNVTLSCEQNLNHDAMYWYRQDPGQGLRLIYYSQIVNDFQKGDIAEGYSVSREKKESFPLTVTSAQKNPTAFYLCASSMSRGTYEQYFGPGTRLTVT.

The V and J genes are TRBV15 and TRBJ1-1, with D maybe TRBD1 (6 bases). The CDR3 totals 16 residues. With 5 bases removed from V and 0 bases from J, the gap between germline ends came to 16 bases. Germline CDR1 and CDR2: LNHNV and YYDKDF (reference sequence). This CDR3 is CATSARNRAVNTEAFF. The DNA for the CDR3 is TGTGCCACCAGCGCCCGGAACAGGGCGGTGAACACTGAAGCTTTCTTT. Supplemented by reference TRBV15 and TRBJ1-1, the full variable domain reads DAMVIQNPRYQVTQFGKPVTLSCSQTLNHNVMYWYQQKSSQAPKLLFHYYDKDFNNEADTPDNFQSRRPNTSFCFLDIRSPGLGDTAMYLCATSARNRAVNTEAFFGQGTRLTVV.

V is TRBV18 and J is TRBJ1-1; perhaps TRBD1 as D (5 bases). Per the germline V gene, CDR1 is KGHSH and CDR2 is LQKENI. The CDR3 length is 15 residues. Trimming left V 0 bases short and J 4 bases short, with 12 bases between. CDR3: CASSPPKGRSTEAFF. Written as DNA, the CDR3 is TGTGCCAGCTCACCACCGAAGGGGAGGAGCACTGAAGCTTTCTTT.

The CDR3 loop reads CASRWGTGLGDTQYF. The CDR3 coding sequence is TGTGCCAGTAGATGGGGGACAGGCCTTGGGGATACGCAGTATTTT. This chain joins TRBV19 and TRBJ2-3; 8 bases map to TRBD1. The trim removed 6 bases at V and 6 bases at J, leaving 11 bases unmatched. The germline CDR1 and CDR2 sequences are LNHDA and SQIVND (reference sequence). The CDR3 loop spans 15 amino acids.